The clone carrying this TCR beta chain showed up just once. Its specificity is not known. Regarding time point: week 11, during vaccination. It was 300 ug of mutant IDH1 20-mer peptide that made up each vaccine dose, given with topical imiquimod. This sample is drawn from a study of a mutant IDH1 vaccine in newly diagnosed glioma. Study-level background: Scheduled for weeks 1, 3, 5, 7, 11, 15, 19 and 23, eight vaccinations were given to patients. Vaccines were first given 4-6 weeks after radiotherapy alone, or with temozolomide cycles. Treated patients had a mean age of approximately 40 years and a roughly 60% male, roughly 40% female split.

General observations from the study: Among top peripheral T cell clonotypes, changes seemed unrelated to pseudoprogression.

Profiling relied on immunoSEQ multiplex PCR, and the TCRdb table lists in-frame clones only, not all of them. The profile covers about 25,000 clones, with roughly 72% appearing a single time and 8% to 13% taken by the ten largest. The CDR3 runs 15 residues. Per the germline V gene, CDR1 is SNHLY and CDR2 is FYNNEI. Trimming took 3 bases from V and 3 from J, leaving 11 bases between them. The chain uses TRBV2 and TRBJ2-2, with D unresolved. Sample: peripheral blood mononuclear cells (PBMCs), taken from a glioma patient whose treatment included an IDH1 peptide vaccine. The origin of this receptor is a man younger than 30 with glioma. Some clones in this sample may be carry-over from other donors' samples. CDR3 DNA: TGTGCCAGCAGTGAGAGGCGACCCTACACCGGGGAGCTGTTTTTT. It codes for CASSERRPYTGELFF.